The sequence of this T cell receptor beta chain was determined in a study of T-cell reconstitution after alpha-beta-depleted transplantation in children (dated by TCRdb to 2015 to 2016). Regarding the research as a whole: The study quantitatively tracked T-cell immune reconstitution after TCRalphabeta/CD19-depleted allogeneic hematopoietic cell transplantation in children using TCR repertoire profiling.

Libraries were constructed by PCR. The sequencing machine was an Illumina HiSeq 2500. To normalize quantification of the TCRbeta repertoire, the TCR libraries were built with molecular barcoding that relied on unique molecular identifiers. Starting from the raw public reads, TCRdb applied fastp trimming at Q25, assembled clones with MiXCR and retained in-frame beta chains. Each CDR3 protein appears once, grouped with its most common genes and DNA. Across this sample there are a few hundred thousand distinct CDR3 sequences, with around an eighth seen only once. Under 7% of the sample rests with the top ten. This clonotype was detected ten times or more. This clone's antigen is unknown. No per-base quality is available; no much larger clone lies one base away. V has 6 bases trimmed and J has 3 bases trimmed; junction bases matching no gene number 5. The germline V gene provides CDR1 SNHLY and CDR2 FYNNEI. The CDR3 sequence holds 13 residues, the cysteine and phenylalanine included. CDR3 DNA is the only sequence kept; it has 39 bases, read in frame from the first base.

The origin of this receptor is a human donor who donated a stem cell graft to a child with combined immunodeficiency. Sample: PBMCs from the stem cell graft donor, taken from the stem cell graft. In this chain, TRBV2 is recombined with TRBJ2-7, with TRBD2 identical over 7 junction bases. The sequenced DNA is TGTGCCAGCAGGGGAGGGGCCAACTACGAGCAGTACTTC. This sequence encodes CASRGGANYEQYF.